This T cell receptor beta chain was found in a study of blood T cell repertoires in COVID-19. Study-level information: Acute and convalescent COVID-19 samples came from the United States, Italy and Spain. T cells, B-cell-depleted T cells, or PBMCs supplied cDNA or gDNA.

TCRdb keeps only in-frame clones here, not all; method: immunoSEQ multiplex PCR. The table includes under 130,000 clones, roughly four fifths detected once. The clonotype comes from a man between 65 and 85 years old with active or convalescent COVID-19. The specimen sequenced was peripheral blood.

The CDR3 reads CASSGLRRGQNYGYTF. The CDR3 DNA reads as TGTGCCAGCAGCGGCCTAAGGAGGGGGCAAAACTATGGCTACACCTTC. This chain links TRBV7-9 with TRBJ1-2; 7 bases are a match to TRBD1. V shed 5 bases and J 2 bases; nucleotides not matched to a gene: 11. The CDR3 runs 16 residues. The germline V gene has CDR1 SEHNR and CDR2 FQNEAQ (reference sequence).